The clone carrying this T cell receptor (beta chain) is medium-sized within its sample. Its matching antigen is unknown. The data originate from a study of metastatic and nonmetastatic thyroid tumors. Study-wide background: Repertoires of blood and of tissue (tumor or nodule) from malignant and benign thyroid patients were compared.

Study conclusions and caveats: The reported finding was significantly higher TCR beta diversity in malignant thyroid tumors relative to benign nodules, in blood and tumor.

No treatment of any kind had been given to any patient before thyroid surgery. Germline lookup yields CDR1 MDHEN and CDR2 SYDVKM. V was pared by 6 bases and J by 0 bases, with 3 bases of the junction left unmatched. The CDR3 sequence is 17 residues long. As handled by the study authors: Variation in CDR3 across clinicopathological groups served as the basis for constructing a distant-metastasis classifier in papillary thyroid cancer. TCRdb called clones again from the PCR reads with MiXCR. The authors' filters were not applied to this entry. The sample lists roughly 25,000 clones, 13% seen once, with approximately 14% in the top ten.

Specimen: blood. This clonotype was obtained from a female donor with papillary thyroid cancer or a benign thyroid nodule (not recorded which). Some clones in this sample may be carry-over from other donors' samples. This chain uses TRBV28 with TRBJ2-2; 14 bases map to TRBD2. DNA of the CDR3: TGTGCCAGCAGCGGGGGACTAGCGGGAGCGAACACCGGGGAGCTGTTTTTT. Translating it yields CASSGGLAGANTGELFF.